The 30 T cell receptor beta chains below come from one sample, sequenced in a study of blood T cell repertoires in COVID-19. Measured with immunoSEQ multiplex PCR; TCRdb has only the in-frame clones, and not every one. The data contain 250,000 to 350,000 clones, roughly 83% of them singletons. The sequencing input was peripheral blood. Receptor source: a human donor with COVID-19, enrolled during active disease. The donor label of this sample is uncertain.

The chain combines TRBV2 with TRBJ2-2; D gene unclear. The CDR3 covers 12 residues. Per the germline V gene, CDR1 is SNHLY and CDR2 is FYNNEI. With 8 bases removed from V and 6 bases from J, the gap between germline ends came to 10 bases. CDR3 sequence (DNA): TGTGCCAGCCGCGCAAATGCCGGGGAGCTGTTTTTT. Its translation: CASRANAGELFF.

This clone was observed a handful of times. The rearrangement uses TRBV7-9 and TRBJ1-6; D is undetermined. Germline CDR1 and CDR2: SEHNR and FQNEAQ (reference sequence). The V end was cut by 5 bases, the J end by 9 bases, with 5 bases between. This CDR3 has 11 residues. Written as DNA, the CDR3 is TGTGCCAGCAGCCTCTCTTCACCCCTCCACTTT. Translating it yields CASSLSSPLHF.

The V call is TRBV29-1, the J call TRBJ1-1; D is unresolved. The CDR3 spans 14 residues. Germline CDR1 SQVTM, CDR2 ANQGSEA. V lost 4 bases and J lost 4, with 16 bases in between. CDR3 bases: TGCAGCGTTGTGGAGGCAGGCCGGGGCACTGAAGCTTTCTTT. Encoded protein: CSVVEAGRGTEAFF.

The chain has TRBV28 and TRBJ2-1; D is unclear. Germline V gene lookup returns CDR1 MDHEN and CDR2 SYDVKM. The CDR3 is made up of 15 amino acids. Trimming removed 10 bases from V and 0 bases from J, with 16 bases in between. The CDR3 reads CATTRVLSSYNEQFF. CDR3 DNA sequence: TGTGCCACCACCCGGGTCCTTAGCTCCTACAATGAGCAGTTCTTC.

The V gene is TRBV27, the J gene TRBJ1-5, with D possibly being TRBD1 (6 bases). Germline V gives CDR1 MNHEY, CDR2 SMNVEV (reference sequence). V gave up 5 bases and J gave up 0 bases, with 20 bases separating them. The CDR3 extends over 18 amino acids. CDR3 coding DNA: TGTGCCAGCAGTGCCTTAGGGGGTCCTTCTTATAGCAATCAGCCCCAGCATTTT. Protein product: CASSALGGPSYSNQPQHF.

The chain joins TRBV28 to TRBJ1-4; 8 bases agree with TRBD1. This CDR3 is 16 amino acids long. Germline V CDR1 and CDR2: MDHEN, SYDVKM. With V trimmed by 4 bases and J by 7 bases, 11 bases remained unmatched. The CDR3 DNA follows: TGTGCCAGCAGTTCAGGGGTTGGACAGGGCGCTGAAAAACTGTTTTTT. Translated, it gives CASSSGVGQGAEKLFF.

CDR3: CAWSLGTGGGYTF. The CDR3 region has the DNA TGTGCCTGGAGTCTTGGGACAGGCGGAGGCTACACCTTC. The V gene is TRBV30, the J gene TRBJ1-2; 8 bases match TRBD1. CDR3 size: 13 residues. V shed 2 bases and J 8 bases; nucleotides not matched to a gene: 7. Looked up from germline, CDR1 is GTSNPN and CDR2 is SVGIG (reference sequence).

The chain employs TRBV7-9 and TRBJ2-3; 8 nucleotides align to TRBD1. V lost 5 bases to trimming and J lost 5 bases; unmatched junction nucleotides: 9. Germline CDR1 is SEHNR and CDR2 is FQNEAQ (reference sequence). CDR3 size: 15 residues. CDR3 in DNA: TGTGCCAGCAGCCTTACCGGACAGGGACTAGATACGCAGTATTTT. Protein sequence: CASSLTGQGLDTQYF.

The V call is TRBV5-4, the J call TRBJ2-7, with D tentatively TRBD2 (6 bases). The CDR3 contains 16 residues. Trimming cost V 3 bases and J 3 bases, with 19 bases left between them. Germline V gene sequence: CDR1 SGHNT, CDR2 YYREEE (reference sequence). CDR3 DNA sequence: TGTGCCAGCAGCTCAGCGGGCAGGCAATCACTCTACGAGCAGTACTTC. This gives the protein CASSSAGRQSLYEQYF.

The chain recombines TRBV3-1 (or the pseudogene TRBV3-2) with TRBJ2-1; 7 bases match TRBD2. The V gene end was trimmed by 2 bases and the J gene end by 6 bases; junction bases not matched to a gene: 4. Germline CDR1 reads LGHDT; CDR2 reads YNNKEL (reference sequence). The CDR3 consists of 14 residues. CDR3 protein: CASSQNRLANEQFF. The CDR3 DNA reads TGTGCCAGCAGCCAAAACCGACTAGCCAATGAGCAGTTCTTC.

This clone has more than one count but fewer than ten. J is TRBJ2-3 and V is TRBV3-1 (or the pseudogene TRBV3-2), with a tentative D call TRBD2 (6 bases). V dropped 2 bases and J dropped 4 bases, with 7 bases sitting between them. CDR3 length equals 13 residues. The V gene's germline CDR1 is LGHDT and CDR2 YNNKEL (reference sequence). For the CDR3, the DNA is TGTGCCAGCAGCCAAACGGGGGCAGATACGCAGTATTTT. As protein: CASSQTGADTQYF.

This chain's CDR3 is CSTIQGEGEKLFF. The CDR3 DNA sequence: TGCAGCACTATACAGGGGGAAGGGGAAAAACTGTTTTTT. J is TRBJ1-4 and V is TRBV29-1; 8 bases agree with TRBD1. Looked up from germline, CDR1 is SQVTM and CDR2 is ANQGSEA. This CDR3 contains 13 residues. With V trimmed by 8 bases and J by 8 bases, 10 bases remained unmatched.

The rearrangement joins TRBV19 to TRBJ2-3; weak D call: TRBD2 (6 bases). This CDR3 has 17 amino acids. V lost 5 bases to trimming and J lost 4 bases, with 22 bases between them. Germline V CDR1 and CDR2: LNHDA, SQIVND (reference sequence). The CDR3 nucleotides read TGTGCCAGTAGTGCCGTCCAAACCTGGAGGGCCCCAGATACGCAGTATTTT. Its protein is CASSAVQTWRAPDTQYF. Full variable domain (remainder filled in from reference TRBV19 and TRBJ2-3): DGGITQSPKYLFRKEGQNVTLSCEQNLNHDAMYWYRQDPGQGLRLIYYSQIVNDFQKGDIAEGYSVSREKKESFPLTVTSAQKNPTAFYLCASSAVQTWRAPDTQYFGPGTRLTVL.

The rearrangement uses TRBV10-1 and TRBJ2-1; 7 bases are shared with TRBD2. From germline, CDR1 is WNHNN and CDR2 SYGVQD (reference sequence). V lost 8 bases to trimming and J lost 8 bases; unmatched junction nucleotides: 9. This CDR3 has 13 residues. The CDR3 region has the DNA TGCGCCAGCGGGTCTAGCGGTACCTATGAGCAGTTCTTC. Translating it yields CASGSSGTYEQFF.

The sample holds a few counts of this clone. The rearrangement joins TRBV3-1 (or the pseudogene TRBV3-2) to TRBJ1-2; 8 positions match TRBD1. CDR1 and CDR2 (germline): LGHDT, YNNKEL (reference sequence). The CDR3 totals 13 residues. Trimming at V came to 5 bases and at J to 8 bases, leaving 7 bases not matched to a gene. The CDR3 sequence: CASSAGGAGGYTF. The CDR3 bases are TGTGCCAGCAGCGCAGGGGGCGCAGGAGGCTACACCTTC.

This chain connects TRBV7-9 to TRBJ1-1; TRBD1 matches 8 bases. V gave up 5 bases and J gave up 3 bases; unmatched junction bases: 14. The CDR3 is made up of 17 amino acids. Germline values: CDR1 SEHNR, CDR2 FQNEAQ (reference sequence). The CDR3 DNA follows: TGTGCCAGCAGCCTACAGGGGGACTACCGCCTCCACACTGAAGCTTTCTTT. Protein sequence: CASSLQGDYRLHTEAFF. The full variable domain, rest sourced from reference TRBV7-9 and TRBJ1-1, is DTGVSQNPRHKITKRGQNVTFRCDPISEHNRLYWYRQTLGQGPEFLTYFQNEAQLEKSRLLSDRFSAERPKGSFSTLEIQRTEQGDSAMYLCASSLQGDYRLHTEAFFGQGTRLTVV.

The rearrangement links TRBV4-3 to TRBJ2-7; unclear D gene. Trimming shortened V by 1 base and J by 3 bases, and 13 bases separated the two germline ends. The length of the CDR3 is 15 residues. From germline, CDR1 is LGHNA and CDR2 YSLEER. This CDR3 is CASSQGRESRYEQYF. In nucleotides, the CDR3 is TGCGCCAGCAGCCAAGGGAGAGAAAGCCGCTACGAGCAGTACTTC.

The rearrangement links TRBV7-8 to TRBJ1-5; 8 bases are shared with TRBD1. The V gene end was trimmed by 5 bases and the J gene end by 9 bases; junction bases not matched to a gene: 9. Germline CDR1 reads SGHVS; CDR2 reads FQNEAQ. The CDR3 runs 14 residues. CDR3 bases: TGTGCCAGCAGCGGACGGACAGGGAACTCGCCCCAGCATTTT. The encoded protein is CASSGRTGNSPQHF.

This clone has more than one count but fewer than ten. The V gene is TRBV3-1 (or the pseudogene TRBV3-2), the J gene TRBJ1-4; 8 nucleotides align to TRBD1. V was clipped by 3 bases and J by 7 bases; unmatched bases: 4. The CDR3 has 14 amino acids. CDR1 is LGHDT, CDR2 YNNKEL, per germline (reference sequence). This CDR3 is CASSQQGAGEKLFF. Here the CDR3 DNA reads TGTGCCAGCAGCCAGCAGGGGGCCGGTGAAAAACTGTTTTTT.

This clone was counted a single time. V and J are TRBV11-2 and TRBJ2-7; no reliable D call. There are 13 residues in the CDR3. The V and J ends lost 4 bases and 7 bases respectively, with 14 bases between them. The germline V gene has CDR1 SGHAT and CDR2 FQNNGV. CDR3 region: CASSSNSLGEQYF. CDR3 DNA: TGTGCCAGCAGCTCAAACAGCCTTGGAGAGCAGTACTTC.

The J gene is TRBJ2-4, the V gene TRBV5-1, with D perhaps matching TRBD1 (7 bases). Trimming left V 5 bases short and J 7 bases short, with 13 bases between. Germline loops: CDR1 SGHRS, CDR2 YFSETQ. The CDR3 totals 13 residues. This CDR3 is CASSAGQSNIQYF. The CDR3 region has the DNA TGCGCCAGCAGTGCGGGACAGAGTAACATTCAGTACTTC.

The CDR3 DNA follows: TGTGCCAGCAGTTTAGTGGGAGGGTCTGGAAACACCATATATTTT. This encodes CASSLVGGSGNTIYF. This chain connects TRBV28 to TRBJ1-3; D is undetermined. V lost 2 bases and J 1 base, leaving 9 bases between the germline ends. Per the germline V gene, CDR1 is MDHEN and CDR2 is SYDVKM. The CDR3 runs to 15 residues.

The V and J genes are TRBV3-1 (or the pseudogene TRBV3-2) and TRBJ2-2; TRBD2 matches at 12 bases. The germline V gene has CDR1 LGHDT and CDR2 YNNKEL (reference sequence). The V gene end was trimmed by 8 bases and the J gene end by 6 bases; junction bases not matched to a gene: 7. The CDR3 extends over 15 amino acids. Here the CDR3 DNA reads TGTGCCAGCCGATCTGGACTAGCGGGATCCGGGGAGCTGTTTTTT. Translation: CASRSGLAGSGELFF.

The rearrangement uses TRBV15 and TRBJ2-6; a possible D gene is TRBD2 (5 bases). Trimming left V 5 bases short and J 0 bases short, with 11 bases between. CDR3 size: 16 residues. CDR1 and CDR2 from the germline V gene are LNHNV and YYDKDF (reference sequence). As DNA, the CDR3 is TGTGCCACCAGCCCCCCGAGGGCCTCTGGGGCCAACGTCCTGACTTTC. This gives the protein CATSPPRASGANVLTF.

The CDR3 region has the DNA TGTGCCAGCAGGCCTCTCAGGAACACTGAAGCTTTCTTT. It specifies CASRPLRNTEAFF. The chain employs TRBV6-2 or TRBV6-3 and TRBJ1-1; D is undetermined. The CDR3 runs to 13 residues. With 6 bases removed from V and 1 base from J, the gap between germline ends came to 9 bases. Germline loops: CDR1 MNHEY, CDR2 SVGEGT.

The V call is TRBV2, the J call TRBJ2-7; 11 nucleotides match TRBD2. There are 15 residues in the CDR3. Germline CDR1 SNHLY, CDR2 FYNNEI. V lost 7 bases, J lost 0 bases, and 5 bases stayed unmatched. The CDR3 bases are TGTGCCAGCAACCTGGGACTAGCGGTCTCCTACGAGCAGTACTTC. Its translation: CASNLGLAVSYEQYF.

This rearrangement joins TRBV19 to TRBJ1-2, with TRBD1 matching over 12 bases. V was clipped by 5 bases and J by 8 bases; unmatched bases: 12. This CDR3 is 16 amino acids long. Germline loops: CDR1 LNHDA, CDR2 SQIVND (reference sequence). The CDR3 DNA reads as TGTGCCAGTAGTGTAACCGGGACAGGGGGCGCGAAGGGCTACACCTTC. The encoded protein is CASSVTGTGGAKGYTF.

The genes are TRBV30 and TRBJ2-2; tentative D call: TRBD1 (6 bases). V lost 0 bases and J lost 6, with 11 bases in between. CDR3 length: 14 amino acids. The V gene's germline CDR1 is GTSNPN and CDR2 SVGIG (reference sequence). CDR3 protein: CAWSVGGSPGELFF. DNA of the CDR3: TGTGCCTGGAGTGTAGGGGGTAGCCCCGGGGAGCTGTTTTTT.

For this clone: Other nucleotide sequences in the sample specify the same CDR3. CDR3 residues: CAWSVRDTGELFF. CDR3 in DNA: TGTGCCTGGAGTGTACGGGACACCGGGGAGCTGTTTTTT. The chain combines TRBV30 with TRBJ2-2; D remains unclear. The CDR3 is 13 residues long. In germline, CDR1 is GTSNPN, CDR2 SVGIG (reference sequence). V lost 0 bases and J lost 3, with 5 bases in between.

The rearrangement uses TRBV9 and TRBJ1-1; D not resolved. The V and J ends lost 0 bases and 8 bases respectively, with 20 bases between them. Germline CDR1 reads SGDLS; CDR2 reads YYNGEE. This CDR3 is 16 amino acids long. The CDR3 protein is CASSVDPQWIGVEAFF. CDR3 nucleotides: TGTGCCAGCAGCGTAGATCCCCAATGGATCGGGGTGGAAGCTTTCTTT.